These T cell receptor beta chains were read from a single sample in a study of a mutant IDH1 vaccine in newly diagnosed glioma. These TCRs are of unknown antigen specificity. Only in-frame clones appear in the TCRdb table, and some are missing; sequencing was by immunoSEQ multiplex PCR. This table has around 70,000 clones, around 84% appearing once. This specimen was PBMCs, taken from a glioma patient whose treatment included an IDH1 peptide vaccine. The receptor source for this set is a young man with glioma. Each CDR3 is given with its conserved first and last residue. A D gene is named only where the DNA matches it firmly. The size entry is marked missing in some rows and otherwise reads once, few, many or a size class.

d_gene,j_gene,v_gene,abundance,CDR3nt,CDR3aa
TRBD1,TRBJ2-7,TRBV30,NA,TGTGCCGGGACAGACTCCTACGAGCAGTACTTC,CAGTDSYEQYF
NA,TRBJ1-3,TRBV14,NA,TGTGCCAGCAGCCATCAGGGTTCTGGAAACACCATATATTTT,CASSHQGSGNTIYF
NA,TRBJ2-2,TRBV5-5,NA,TGTGCCAGCAGCTTGGGGGCAGCTTCTTCGAACACCGGGGAGCTGTTTTTT,CASSLGAASSNTGELFF
NA,TRBJ1-4,TRBV5-5,NA,TGTGCCAGCAGCGACGGCGGAGCCGGTGAAAAACTGTTTTTT,CASSDGGAGEKLFF
NA,TRBJ2-3,TRBV7-9,NA,TGTGCCAGCAGCCCGCCGTACACAGATACGCAGTATTTT,CASSPPYTDTQYF
NA,TRBJ2-2,TRBV19,NA,TGTGCCAGTAGTATAACCGGGGAGCTGTTTTTT,CASSITGELFF
NA,TRBJ2-3,TRBV28,NA,TGTGCTAGCAGTTTCCCTCCGGGCCAGAGAGATGAAGATACGCAGTATTTT,CASSFPPGQRDEDTQYF
NA,TRBJ1-3,TRBV5-5,NA,TGTGCCAGTAAGGGGTTTTCTGGAAACACCATATATTTT,CASKGFSGNTIYF
TRBD1,TRBJ1-1,TRBV5-1,few,TGCGCCAGCAGCTTGGAGGGGGCGAACACTGAAGCTTTCTTT,CASSLEGANTEAFF
NA,TRBJ1-4,TRBV9,NA,TGTGCCAGCAGCACTCGGGACACTGGTAGTGAAAAACTGTTTTTT,CASSTRDTGSEKLFF
NA,TRBJ2-1,TRBV5-8,NA,TGTGCCAGCAGCTTGGGGCAGCACTCCTACAATGAGCAGTTCTTC,CASSLGQHSYNEQFF
NA,TRBJ2-3,TRBV29-1,once,TGCAGCTACCGAGAGCGGCGCACAGATACGCAGTATTTT,CSYRERRTDTQYF
NA,TRBJ2-1,TRBV7-3,once,TGTGCCAGCAGCTTAGGTAGCGGCTCCTACAATGAGCAGTTCTTC,CASSLGSGSYNEQFF
NA,TRBJ2-7,TRBV6-4,once,TGTGCCAGCAGTGAAAGCGAGATTAGCTCCTACGAGCAGTACTTC,CASSESEISSYEQYF
NA,TRBJ2-7,TRBV29-1,NA,TGCAGCGGCGGAGGGAACCCCTACGAGCAGTACTTC,CSGGGNPYEQYF
NA,TRBJ1-1,TRBV18,NA,TGTGCCAGCTCACCACAGGGAGTGAACACTGAAGCTTTCTTT,CASSPQGVNTEAFF
NA,TRBJ2-5,TRBV7-7,NA,TGTGCCAGCAGCTTAAATGCCGCCGAGACCCAGTACTTC,CASSLNAAETQYF
TRBD2,TRBJ2-7,TRBV5-6,NA,TGTGCCAGCAGCCGATCCGGGACTAGCAGCGAGCAGTACTTC,CASSRSGTSSEQYF
TRBD1,TRBJ1-2,TRBV7-8,NA,TGTGCCAGCAGCTTAGGGGGACAGGGCCCCACCTTC,CASSLGGQGPTF
TRBD1,TRBJ1-1,TRBV27,NA,TGTGCCAGCGGTCGAGACAGGGGCTTCTTT,CASGRDRGFF
TRBD2,TRBJ2-7,TRBV27,few,TGTGCCAGCAGTTTCGCTAGCGGTCACTACGAGCAGTACTTC,CASSFASGHYEQYF
TRBD2,TRBJ2-1,TRBV27,NA,TGTGCCAGCAGTTCAAAGCGGGAGGGTGAGCAGTTCTTC,CASSSKREGEQFF
NA,TRBJ1-6,TRBV28,NA,TGTGCCAGCAGTACTCCCGGGAGGGAGACACCCCTCCACTTT,CASSTPGRETPLHF
NA,TRBJ2-3,TRBV14,NA,TGTGCCAGCAGCCAAGATATCGGGGCAGATACGCAGTATTTT,CASSQDIGADTQYF
NA,TRBJ1-5,TRBV13,NA,TGTGCCAGCAGCTTATACGGTGACGGACAGCCCCAGCATTTT,CASSLYGDGQPQHF
NA,TRBJ2-3,TRBV15,NA,TGTGCCACCAGCAGAAGGGGGGGCTTGACTACAGATACGCAGTATTTT,CATSRRGGLTTDTQYF
TRBD1,TRBJ1-2,TRBV19,NA,TGTGCCAGTAGTATAAGGGACCCAGGGGGACTGGATGGCTACACCTTC,CASSIRDPGGLDGYTF
NA,TRBJ2-1,TRBV7-8,NA,TGTGCCAGCAGCCCCTGGACTGATGGATATGAGCAGTTCTTC,CASSPWTDGYEQFF
NA,TRBJ1-6,TRBV5-4,NA,TGTGCCAGCAGCTTGTTCGGGCAACAGAGCTCCTATAATTCACCCCTCCACTTT,CASSLFGQQSSYNSPLHF
TRBD1,TRBJ2-7,TRBV19,NA,TGTGCCAGTAGTATAGGAGGGGGCAGCCCACCCTACGAGCAGTACTTC,CASSIGGGSPPYEQYF
NA,TRBJ2-1,TRBV4-2,NA,TGTGCCAGCAGCCGCCGACAGGACGACACCTACAATGAGCAGTTCTTC,CASSRRQDDTYNEQFF
NA,TRBJ1-2,TRBV9,NA,TGTGCCAGCGGGGGAAGAGGAGGCTACACCTTC,CASGGRGGYTF
NA,TRBJ1-2,TRBV7-2,NA,TGTGCCAGCAGCTTAGCGCTCTCCGGGGGCGGCTACACCTTC,CASSLALSGGGYTF
TRBD1,TRBJ2-7,TRBV6-6,NA,TGTGCCAGCAGTCCGGGACAGGGGAAGAGGTACGAGCAGTACTTC,CASSPGQGKRYEQYF
NA,TRBJ1-4,TRBV4-1,NA,TGCGCCAGCAGCCAACAACAGCGGCCTAATGAAAAACTGTTTTTT,CASSQQQRPNEKLFF
TRBD1,TRBJ1-1,TRBV2,NA,TGTGCCAGCAGTGTGGGACAGGGAAGAAGAAAAACTGAAGCTTTCTTT,CASSVGQGRRKTEAFF
NA,TRBJ1-5,TRBV6-1,NA,TGTGCCAGCAGTGACGGTCAGCCCCAGCATTTT,CASSDGQPQHF
NA,TRBJ1-1,TRBV30,NA,TGTGCCTGGTTCGGTATTCATCCCGTCGAGTTAACTGAAGCTTTCTTT,CAWFGIHPVELTEAFF
NA,TRBJ2-7,TRBV6-1,NA,TGTGCCAGCATCCCCGGGGCACACGACGAGCAGTACTTC,CASIPGAHDEQYF
NA,TRBJ2-6,TRBV18,NA,TGTGCCAGCTCTCTTTTGCCTGGGGCCAACGTCCTGACTTTC,CASSLLPGANVLTF
NA,TRBJ1-1,TRBV6-6,NA,TGTGCCAGCAGTTACGGAAGAAGCACTGAAGCTTTCTTT,CASSYGRSTEAFF
NA,TRBJ2-2,TRBV5-1,NA,TGCGCCAGCAGAGCTAGGTCCAACGCCGGGGAGCTGTTTTTT,CASRARSNAGELFF
NA,TRBJ1-5,TRBV19,NA,TGTGCCAGTAGTATAGGCCCCTCCTTCTATCAGCCCCAGCATTTT,CASSIGPSFYQPQHF
NA,TRBJ1-5,TRBV15,NA,TGTGCCACCAGCCGTCGCCAGGGCAGAACGAATCAGCCCCAGCATTTT,CATSRRQGRTNQPQHF
TRBD2,TRBJ2-1,TRBV7-3,NA,TGTGCCAGCAGCCTCCCAATGGGCCCGGAGGAGCGGGAGAACGGAAATGAGCAGTTCTTC,CASSLPMGPEERENGNEQFF
NA,TRBJ1-1,TRBV7-2,once,TGTGCCAGCAGCTTATCTTTCGGAGGCTACACTGAAGCTTTCTTT,CASSLSFGGYTEAFF
NA,TRBJ2-7,TRBV5-5,NA,TGTGCCAGCAGCCCGGGACTCCAGAGCTCCTACGAGCAGTACTTC,CASSPGLQSSYEQYF
TRBD1,TRBJ1-1,TRBV5-6,NA,TGTGCCAGCAGGCAACAGGGGCGAAGGGACACTGAAGCTTTCTTT,CASRQQGRRDTEAFF
NA,TRBJ1-1,TRBV7-9,NA,TGTGCCAGCAGCTTTCGTCTAGGGCAAAGCGATAAGAACACTGAAGCTTTCTTT,CASSFRLGQSDKNTEAFF
TRBD1,TRBJ2-7,TRBV6-1,NA,TGTGCCAGCCGCCAAGGGACAGGGGGCTTGTACGAGCAGTACTTC,CASRQGTGGLYEQYF